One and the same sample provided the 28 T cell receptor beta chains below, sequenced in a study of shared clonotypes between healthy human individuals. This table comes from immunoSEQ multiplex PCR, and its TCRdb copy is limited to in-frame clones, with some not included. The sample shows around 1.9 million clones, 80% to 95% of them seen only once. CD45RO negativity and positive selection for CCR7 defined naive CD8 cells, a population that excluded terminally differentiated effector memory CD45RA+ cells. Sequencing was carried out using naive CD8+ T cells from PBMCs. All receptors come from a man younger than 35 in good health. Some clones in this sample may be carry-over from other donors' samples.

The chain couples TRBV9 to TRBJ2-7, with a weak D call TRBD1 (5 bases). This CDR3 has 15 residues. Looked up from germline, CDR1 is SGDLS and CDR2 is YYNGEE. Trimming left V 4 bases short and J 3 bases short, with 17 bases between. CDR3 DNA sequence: TGTGCCAGCAGCACCCACCAGGACACCAGCTACGAGCAGTACTTC. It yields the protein CASSTHQDTSYEQYF.

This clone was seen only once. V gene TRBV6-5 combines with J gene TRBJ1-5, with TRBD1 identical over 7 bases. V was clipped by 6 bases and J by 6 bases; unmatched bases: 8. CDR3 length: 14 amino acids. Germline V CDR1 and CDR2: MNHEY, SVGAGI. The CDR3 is CASSPGGVGQPQHF. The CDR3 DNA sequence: TGTGCCAGCAGCCCAGGGGGAGTGGGTCAGCCCCAGCATTTT.

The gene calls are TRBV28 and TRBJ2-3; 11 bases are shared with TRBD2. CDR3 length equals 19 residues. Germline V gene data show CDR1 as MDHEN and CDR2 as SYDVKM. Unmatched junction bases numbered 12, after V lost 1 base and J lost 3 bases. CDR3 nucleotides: TGTGCCAGCAGTTTATTAGTACTAGCGGGAGAGGGAGGAACAGATACGCAGTATTTT. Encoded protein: CASSLLVLAGEGGTDTQYF.

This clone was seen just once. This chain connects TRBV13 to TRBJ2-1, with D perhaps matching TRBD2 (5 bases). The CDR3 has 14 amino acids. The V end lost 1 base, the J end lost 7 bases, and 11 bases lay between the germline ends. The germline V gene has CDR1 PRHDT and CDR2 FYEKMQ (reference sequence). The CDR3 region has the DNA TGTGCCAGCAGCTTAGTCTCTAGCTGGAATGAGCAGTTCTTC. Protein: CASSLVSSWNEQFF.

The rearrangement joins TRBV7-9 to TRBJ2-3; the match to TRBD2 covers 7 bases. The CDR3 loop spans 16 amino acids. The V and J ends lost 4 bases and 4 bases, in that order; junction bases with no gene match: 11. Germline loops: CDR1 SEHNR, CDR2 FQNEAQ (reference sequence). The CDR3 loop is CASSSMAGGSADTQYF. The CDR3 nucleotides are TGTGCCAGCAGCTCTATGGCCGGGGGGTCGGCAGATACGCAGTATTTT.

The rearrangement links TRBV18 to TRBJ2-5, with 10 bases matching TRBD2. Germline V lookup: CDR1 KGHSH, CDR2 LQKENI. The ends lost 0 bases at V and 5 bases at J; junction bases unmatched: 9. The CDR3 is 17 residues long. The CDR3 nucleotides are TGTGCCAGCTCACCACCGAGGCTAGCGGGAGTTTGGGAGACCCAGTACTTC. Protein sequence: CASSPPRLAGVWETQYF.

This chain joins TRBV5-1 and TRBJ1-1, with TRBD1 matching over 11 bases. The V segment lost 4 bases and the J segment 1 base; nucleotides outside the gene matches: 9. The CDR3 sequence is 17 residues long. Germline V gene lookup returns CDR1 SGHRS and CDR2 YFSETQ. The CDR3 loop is CASSLTGQGAKNTEAFF. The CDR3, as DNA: TGCGCCAGCAGCCTGACTGGACAGGGGGCGAAGAACACTGAAGCTTTCTTT.

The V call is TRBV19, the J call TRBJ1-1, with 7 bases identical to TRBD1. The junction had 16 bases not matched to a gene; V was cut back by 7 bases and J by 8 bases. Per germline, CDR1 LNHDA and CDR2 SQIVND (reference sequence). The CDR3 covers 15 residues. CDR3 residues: CASTEPRDSRPEAFF. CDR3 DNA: TGTGCCAGTACTGAACCCCGGGACAGCCGTCCAGAAGCTTTCTTT.

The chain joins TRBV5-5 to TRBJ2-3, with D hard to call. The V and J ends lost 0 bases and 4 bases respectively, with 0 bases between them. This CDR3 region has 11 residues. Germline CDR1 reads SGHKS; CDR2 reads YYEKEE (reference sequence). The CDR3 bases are TGTGCCAGCAGCTTGGCAGATACGCAGTATTTT. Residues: CASSLADTQYF. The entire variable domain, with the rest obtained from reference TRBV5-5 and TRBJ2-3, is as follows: DAGVTQSPTHLIKTRGQQVTLRCSPISGHKSVSWYQQVLGQGPQFIFQYYEKEERGRGNFPDRFSARQFPNYSSELNVNALLLGDSALYLCASSLADTQYFGPGTRLTVL.

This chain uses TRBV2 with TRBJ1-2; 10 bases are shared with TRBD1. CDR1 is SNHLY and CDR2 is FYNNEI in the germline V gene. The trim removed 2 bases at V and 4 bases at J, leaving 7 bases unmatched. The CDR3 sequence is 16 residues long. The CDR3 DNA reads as TGTGCCAGCAGTGAATCAAGGGACAGGGGATTCTATGGCTACACCTTC. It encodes CASSESRDRGFYGYTF.

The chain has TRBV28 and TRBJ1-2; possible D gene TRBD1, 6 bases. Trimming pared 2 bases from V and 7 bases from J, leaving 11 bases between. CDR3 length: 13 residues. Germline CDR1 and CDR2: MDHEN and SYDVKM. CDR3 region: CASSLRGGTGYTF. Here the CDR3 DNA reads TGTGCCAGCAGTTTAAGAGGGGGAACTGGCTACACCTTC.

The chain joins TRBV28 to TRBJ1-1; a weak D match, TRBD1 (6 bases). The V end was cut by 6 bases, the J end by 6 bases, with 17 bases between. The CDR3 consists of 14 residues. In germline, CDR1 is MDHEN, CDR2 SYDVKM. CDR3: CASRERSRGAEAFF. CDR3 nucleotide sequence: TGTGCCAGCAGGGAGAGGAGTAGGGGGGCTGAAGCTTTCTTT.

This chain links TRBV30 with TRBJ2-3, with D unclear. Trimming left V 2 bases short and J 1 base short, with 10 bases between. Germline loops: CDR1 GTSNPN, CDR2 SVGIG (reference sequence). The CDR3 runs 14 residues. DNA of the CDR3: TGTGCCTGGAGTCCCGCAGAAGGCACAGATACGCAGTATTTT. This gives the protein CAWSPAEGTDTQYF.

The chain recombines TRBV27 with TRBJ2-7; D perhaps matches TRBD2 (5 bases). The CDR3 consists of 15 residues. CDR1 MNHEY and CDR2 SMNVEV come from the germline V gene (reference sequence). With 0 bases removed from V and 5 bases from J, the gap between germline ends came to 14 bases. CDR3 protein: CASSLSGERFHEQYF. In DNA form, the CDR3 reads TGTGCCAGCAGTTTATCGGGAGAGCGGTTCCACGAGCAGTACTTC.

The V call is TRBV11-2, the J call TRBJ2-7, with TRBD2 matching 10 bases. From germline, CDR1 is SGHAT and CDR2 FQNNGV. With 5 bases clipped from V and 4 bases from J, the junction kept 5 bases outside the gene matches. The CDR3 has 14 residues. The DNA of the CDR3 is TGTGCCAGCAGCCCTCTAGCGGGGGTTTACGAGCAGTACTTC. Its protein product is CASSPLAGVYEQYF.

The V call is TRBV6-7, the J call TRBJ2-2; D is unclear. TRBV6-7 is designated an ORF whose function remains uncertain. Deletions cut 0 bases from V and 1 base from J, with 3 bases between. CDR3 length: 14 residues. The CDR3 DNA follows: TGTGCCAGCAGTTACTCGGTGAACACCGGGGAGCTGTTTTTT. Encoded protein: CASSYSVNTGELFF.

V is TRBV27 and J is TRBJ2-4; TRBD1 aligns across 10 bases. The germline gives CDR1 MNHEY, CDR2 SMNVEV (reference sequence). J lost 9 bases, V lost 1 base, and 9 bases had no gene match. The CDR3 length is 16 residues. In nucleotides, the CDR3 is TGTGCCAGCAGTTTATACGAGGGGGACAGGGGTGGCATTCAGTACTTC. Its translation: CASSLYEGDRGGIQYF.

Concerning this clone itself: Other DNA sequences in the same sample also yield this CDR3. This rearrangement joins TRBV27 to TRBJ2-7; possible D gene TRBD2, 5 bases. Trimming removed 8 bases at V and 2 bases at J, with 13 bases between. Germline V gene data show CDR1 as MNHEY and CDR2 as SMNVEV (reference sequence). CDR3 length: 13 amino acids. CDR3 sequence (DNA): TGTGCCAGCCGGCTAGCCGGTACCTACGAGCAGTACTTC. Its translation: CASRLAGTYEQYF.

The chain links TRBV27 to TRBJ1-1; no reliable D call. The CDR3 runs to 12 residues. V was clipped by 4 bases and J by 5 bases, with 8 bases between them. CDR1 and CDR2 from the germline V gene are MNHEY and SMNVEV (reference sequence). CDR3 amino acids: CASSSRETEAFF. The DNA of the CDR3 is TGTGCCAGCAGTTCCCGGGAGACTGAAGCTTTCTTT.

The CDR3 is CASSQVESSYNSPLHF. Here the CDR3 DNA reads TGCGCCAGCAGCCAAGTTGAAAGCTCCTATAATTCACCCCTCCACTTT. The V and J genes are TRBV4-1 and TRBJ1-6; D not certain. The CDR3 contains 16 residues. Per germline, CDR1 MGHRA and CDR2 YSYEKL. Deletions cut 1 base from V and 0 bases from J, with 7 bases between.

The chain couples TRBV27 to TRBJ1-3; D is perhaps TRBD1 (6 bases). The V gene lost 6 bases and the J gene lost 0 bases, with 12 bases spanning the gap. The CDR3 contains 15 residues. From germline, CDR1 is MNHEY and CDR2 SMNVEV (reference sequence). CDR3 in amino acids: CASSETGLSGNTIYF. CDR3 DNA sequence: TGTGCCAGCAGCGAGACAGGACTCTCTGGAAACACCATATATTTT.

The DNA for the CDR3 is TGCGCCAGCAGCCAAGATCCCGACAGGCCGGCTCGGAATCAGCCCCAGCATTTT. Amino acids: CASSQDPDRPARNQPQHF. The chain joins TRBV4-1 to TRBJ1-5; perhaps TRBD1 as D (6 bases). Trimming removed 0 bases from V and 4 bases from J, with 19 bases in between. CDR1 MGHRA and CDR2 YSYEKL come from the germline V gene. This CDR3 is built from 18 residues.

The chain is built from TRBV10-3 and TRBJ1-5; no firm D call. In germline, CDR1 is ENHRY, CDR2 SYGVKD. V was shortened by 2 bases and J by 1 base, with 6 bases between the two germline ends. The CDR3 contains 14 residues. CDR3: CAISERRSNQPQHF. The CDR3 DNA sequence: TGTGCCATCAGTGAGCGTCGGAGCAATCAGCCCCAGCATTTT.

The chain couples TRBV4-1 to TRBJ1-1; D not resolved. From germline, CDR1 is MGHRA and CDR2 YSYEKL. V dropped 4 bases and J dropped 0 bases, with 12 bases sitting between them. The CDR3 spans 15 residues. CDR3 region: CASSPWTGMNTEAFF. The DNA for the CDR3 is TGCGCCAGCAGCCCATGGACCGGCATGAACACTGAAGCTTTCTTT.

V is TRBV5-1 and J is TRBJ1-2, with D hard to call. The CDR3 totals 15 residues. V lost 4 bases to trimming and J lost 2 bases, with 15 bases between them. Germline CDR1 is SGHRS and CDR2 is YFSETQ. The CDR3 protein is CASSPDGHSNYGYTF. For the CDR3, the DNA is TGCGCCAGCAGCCCGGACGGCCACTCGAACTATGGCTACACCTTC. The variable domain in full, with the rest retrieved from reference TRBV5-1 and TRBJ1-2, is KAGVTQTPRYLIKTRGQQVTLSCSPISGHRSVSWYQQTPGQGLQFLFEYFSETQRNKGNFPGRFSGRQFSNSRSEMNVSTLELGDSALYLCASSPDGHSNYGYTFGSGTRLTVV.

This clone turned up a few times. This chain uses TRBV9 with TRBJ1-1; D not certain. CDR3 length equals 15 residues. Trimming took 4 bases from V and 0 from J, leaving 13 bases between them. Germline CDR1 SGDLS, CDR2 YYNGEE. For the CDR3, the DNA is TGTGCCAGCAGCCCACGAGGACGGGTGAACACTGAAGCTTTCTTT. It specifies CASSPRGRVNTEAFF. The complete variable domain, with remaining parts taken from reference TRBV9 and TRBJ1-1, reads DSGVTQTPKHLITATGQRVTLRCSPRSGDLSVYWYQQSLDQGLQFLIQYYNGEERAKGNILERFSAQQFPDLHSELNLSSLELGDSALYFCASSPRGRVNTEAFFGQGTRLTVV.

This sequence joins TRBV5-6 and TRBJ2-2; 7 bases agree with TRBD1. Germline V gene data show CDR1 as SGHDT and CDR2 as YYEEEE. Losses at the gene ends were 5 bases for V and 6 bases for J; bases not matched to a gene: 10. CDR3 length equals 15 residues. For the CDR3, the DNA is TGTGCCAGCAGTCAGCGGACAGGCCGACCCGGGGAGCTGTTTTTT. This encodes CASSQRTGRPGELFF.

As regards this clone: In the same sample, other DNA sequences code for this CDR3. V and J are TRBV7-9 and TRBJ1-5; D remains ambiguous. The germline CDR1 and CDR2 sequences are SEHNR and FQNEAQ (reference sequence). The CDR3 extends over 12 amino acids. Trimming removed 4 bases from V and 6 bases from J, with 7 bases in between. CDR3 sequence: CASSSGSQPQHF. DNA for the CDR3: TGTGCCAGCAGCTCCGGCAGTCAGCCCCAGCATTTT.